This T cell receptor beta chain was identified during a study of CD4+ T cells in melanoma. Study-wide findings and caveats: A reported correlation linked neoantigen-specific CD4+ T cells to CD8+, macrophage and B cell function. Reportedly, melanoma neoantigen-specific CD4+ T cells showed varied differentiation states.

Germline values: CDR1 SGHTA, CDR2 FQGNSA. This CDR3 has 15 amino acids. V was cut by 2 bases and J by 0 bases, with 11 bases left in between. Method: immunoSEQ multiplex PCR; TCRdb's copy keeps in-frame clones and lacks some. The table shows 140,000 or so clones, with about nine tenths occurring only once. A remark on this clone: The antigen remains unidentified.

The V and J genes are TRBV7-2 and TRBJ2-7; D is possibly TRBD1 (6 bases). The sequence was obtained from a human donor with melanoma. CDR3: CASSLYRVVSYEQYF. The CDR3 bases are TGTGCCAGCAGCTTATACAGGGTGGTCTCCTACGAGCAGTACTTC.